Listed below are T cell receptor beta chains from one sample, sequenced in a study of T cell changes during pregnancy in multiple sclerosis. The table came from immunoSEQ multiplex PCR; TCRdb's copy has only in-frame clones and leaves some out. The sample lists about 67,000 clones, 80% to 90% occurring once. The sample was peripheral blood, taken in the first trimester of pregnancy. Receptors were obtained from a female donor with multiple sclerosis, enrolled in a pregnancy study. The CDR3 runs from the conserved cysteine through the conserved F or W. Fields, in order: V gene, J gene, clone size, D gene, CDR3 DNA, CDR3 protein. D genes are given only for firm matches. Clone sizes are given selectively: once, few, many, or a class where the clone is expanded.

TRBV12-5	TRBJ1-5	-	-	TGTGCTAGTGGTCTCGACACTCAGCCCCAGCATTTT	CASGLDTQPQHF
TRBV5-1	TRBJ2-1	-	TRBD2	TGCGCCAGCAGCCCCGCGTTCTCGGCGGGAGGACGCAATGAGCAGTTCTTC	CASSPAFSAGGRNEQFF
TRBV27	TRBJ2-2	-	-	TGTGCCAGCAGTTTAGAGTCCCCGAACACCGGGGAGCTGTTTTTT	CASSLESPNTGELFF
TRBV11-2	TRBJ2-1	-	TRBD2	TGTGCCAGCAGCTTAGCCTGGCGGGAGTACAATGAGCAGTTCTTC	CASSLAWREYNEQFF
TRBV6-5	TRBJ2-7	-	TRBD2	TGTGCCAGCAGCGCTAGCGGGGCCCACTACGAGCAGTACTTC	CASSASGAHYEQYF
TRBV7-7	TRBJ1-6	-	TRBD1	TGTGCCAGCAGCAAAGGGACAGGGGTGGGTTCACCCCTCCACTTT	CASSKGTGVGSPLHF
TRBV6-1	TRBJ1-2	once	-	TGTGCCAGCAGCGGGGGGATATATGGCTACACCTTC	CASSGGIYGYTF
TRBV7-9	TRBJ1-1	few	TRBD1	TGTGCCAGCAGCCGCGGGGGACAGGGGTCTTCTGAAGCTTTCTTT	CASSRGGQGSSEAFF
TRBV4-2	TRBJ1-4	-	-	TGTGCCAGCAGCCAAGATAGTTCCAGGGTCCGTGAAAAACTGTTTTTT	CASSQDSSRVREKLFF
TRBV18	TRBJ1-2	-	-	TGTGCCAGCTCACCTCAGAGGGCCCGCGGCTACACCTTC	CASSPQRARGYTF
TRBV18	TRBJ2-7	-	-	TGTGCCAGCTCACAGGACAGAGCGATCTCCTACGAGCAGTACTTC	CASSQDRAISYEQYF
TRBV29-1	TRBJ2-3	-	TRBD2	TGCAGCGTTTCCGACGGGACTAGCGGGAGGTGGACAGATACGCAGTATTTT	CSVSDGTSGRWTDTQYF
TRBV30	TRBJ2-3	-	-	TGTGCCTGGAGACCTTGGCGGGTTGCGACAGATACGCAGTATTTT	CAWRPWRVATDTQYF
TRBV5-1	TRBJ2-3	-	TRBD1	TGCGCCAGCAGCCCGGGACAGGGTAGGACAGATACGCAGTATTTT	CASSPGQGRTDTQYF
TRBV9	TRBJ1-3	-	TRBD1	TGTGCCAGCAGCCAGAAACAGGGGTTCTCCGGAAACACCATATATTTT	CASSQKQGFSGNTIYF
TRBV14	TRBJ2-3	few	-	TGTGCCAGCAGTCGGGGGTTAAGCACAGATACGCAGTATTTT	CASSRGLSTDTQYF
TRBV7-9	TRBJ1-1	-	-	TGTGCCAGCAGCTTATCCACCGGACAGACCACTGAAGCTTTCTTT	CASSLSTGQTTEAFF
TRBV6-6	TRBJ1-6	-	TRBD1	TGTGCCAGCAGGGACAGGGTGAGGTCCTATAATTCACCCCTCCACTTT	CASRDRVRSYNSPLHF
TRBV19	TRBJ1-4	-	-	TGTGCCAGTAGTATATCCCGTTATGAAAAACTGTTTTTT	CASSISRYEKLFF
TRBV7-2	TRBJ2-1	-	-	TGTGCCAGCAGTTCCCCTCACGGGAGCGGCCCAGCCCTCAATGAGCAGTTCTTC	CASSSPHGSGPALNEQFF
TRBV5-1	TRBJ1-5	-	TRBD1	TGCGCCAGCAGCTTGGGACAGGGGCATCACCAGCCCCAGCATTTT	CASSLGQGHHQPQHF
TRBV18	TRBJ2-5	-	-	TGTGCCAGCTCACCGACGAGGGAGACCCAGTACTTC	CASSPTRETQYF
TRBV5-1	TRBJ2-7	-	TRBD2	TGCGCCAGCAGCTTGGGCGCGGGAGGGTACGAGCAGTACTTC	CASSLGAGGYEQYF
TRBV30	TRBJ1-1	few	TRBD1	TGTGCCTGCCAAAGGACAGGGCCAACTGAAGCTTTCTTT	CACQRTGPTEAFF
TRBV5-1	TRBJ1-3	-	-	TGCGCCAGCAGCCCCCGGGGCTCTGGAAACACCATATATTTT	CASSPRGSGNTIYF